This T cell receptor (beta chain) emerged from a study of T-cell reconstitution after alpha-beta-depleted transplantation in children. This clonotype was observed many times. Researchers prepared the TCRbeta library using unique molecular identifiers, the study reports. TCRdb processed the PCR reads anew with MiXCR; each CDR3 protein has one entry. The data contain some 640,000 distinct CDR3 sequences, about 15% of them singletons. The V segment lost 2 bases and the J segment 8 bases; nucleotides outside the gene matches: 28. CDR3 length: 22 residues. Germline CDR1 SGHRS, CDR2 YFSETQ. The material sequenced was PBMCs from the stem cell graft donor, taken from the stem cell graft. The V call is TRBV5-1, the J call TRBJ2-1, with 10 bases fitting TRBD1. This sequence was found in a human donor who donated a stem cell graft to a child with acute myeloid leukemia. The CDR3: CASSFPSDQTSMGDRGGDEQFF. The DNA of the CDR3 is TGCGCCAGCAGCTTTCCGTCGGACCAGACTTCGATGGGGGACAGGGGAGGAGATGAGCAGTTCTTC.